These T cell receptor beta chains were read from a single sample in a study of T cell responses to AZD1222 COVID-19 vaccine. The protocol was immunoSEQ multiplex PCR, while the TCRdb copy is restricted to in-frame clones and leaves out a portion. The sample has about 110,000 clones, about 90% seen once; the top ten hold almost 4.5%. Sequencing was performed on peripheral blood, taken on day 0 of AZD1222 vaccination. The receptors were gathered from an adult in good health. CDR3s include the opening cysteine and the closing phenylalanine or tryptophan. The D gene is left open where the match is weak. Not every row has a clone size; where given, it reads once, few, many or a size class.

>-|TRBV27|-|TRBJ2-7
TGTGCCAGCAGTCCGGGGGACAGCTCCTACGAGCAGTACTTC
CASSPGDSSYEQYF
>-|TRBV25-1|-|TRBJ1-2
TGTGCCAGCAGTCTATACGGGGATGGTGGCTACACCTTC
CASSLYGDGGYTF
>-|TRBV2|-|TRBJ1-2
TGTGCCAGCAGTAGACTACCAACGGGGGGCAAGGGCTACACCTTC
CASSRLPTGGKGYTF
>-|TRBV6-4|-|TRBJ1-5
TGTGCCAGCAGTGACCCTGGGAGGGTCGGCCAGCCCCAGCATTTT
CASSDPGRVGQPQHF
>-|TRBV10-3|-|TRBJ1-1
TGTGCCATCAGTGTCATGGGGAACACTGAAGCTTTCTTT
CAISVMGNTEAFF
>TRBD2|TRBV3-1/TRBV3-2|-|TRBJ2-1
TGTGCCAGCAGCCTCTCCGCGGGCGGGAGTGGTGAGCAGTTCTTC
CASSLSAGGSGEQFF
>-|TRBV6-5|-|TRBJ2-2
TGTGCCAGCAGTTACGGGGGCACCGGGGAGCTGTTTTTT
CASSYGGTGELFF
>TRBD1|TRBV18|-|TRBJ2-7
TGTGCCAGCTCACTAGACAGGGCCCACCCCTACGAGCAGTACTTC
CASSLDRAHPYEQYF
>-|TRBV29-1|-|TRBJ2-2
TGCAGCGTTGTATGGGGGACCGGGGAGCTGTTTTTT
CSVVWGTGELFF
>TRBD1|TRBV14|-|TRBJ1-4
TGTGCCAGCAGCCAAGCCGTGGGACAGTCTAATGAAAAACTGTTTTTT
CASSQAVGQSNEKLFF
>-|TRBV27|-|TRBJ1-2
TGTGCCAGCAGTTTTGGCGGAGCTAACTATGGCTACACCTTC
CASSFGGANYGYTF
>TRBD2|TRBV27|once|TRBJ2-7
TGTGCCAGCAGTCCCTTCGGGGGGTATGGCGAGCAGTACTTC
CASSPFGGYGEQYF
>-|TRBV11-2|-|TRBJ1-2
TGTGCCAGCAGCTTAGATTACTACAGGGCTGATGGCTACACCTTC
CASSLDYYRADGYTF
>-|TRBV3-1/TRBV3-2|-|TRBJ2-7
TGTGCCAGCAGCCAATACGTGACGCAAGTAAGCTTC
CASSQYVTQVSF
>TRBD2|TRBV9|-|TRBJ2-5
TGTGCCAGCAGCGTAGCCCTCGGGACTAGCGGGGGAGAGACCCAGTACTTC
CASSVALGTSGGETQYF
>-|TRBV27|-|TRBJ1-6
TGTGCCAGCAGCAGACTGACTAATTCACCCCTCCACTTT
CASSRLTNSPLHF
>-|TRBV27|-|TRBJ2-1
TGTGCCAGCTCCGTGGGCCTGGAGCAGTTCTTC
CASSVGLEQFF
>-|TRBV10-2|-|TRBJ2-3
TGCGCCAGCAGTGAGTCGAGATCCGGGTCGGATACGCAGTATTTT
CASSESRSGSDTQYF
>-|TRBV6-1|-|TRBJ2-5
TGTGCCAGCAGTGAGGGATGGGGGCGAGAGACCCAGTACTTC
CASSEGWGRETQYF
>-|TRBV5-4|few|TRBJ1-1
TGTGCCAGCACACCGGGAGGGGAGGTCACTGAAGCTTTCTTT
CASTPGGEVTEAFF
>-|TRBV7-2|-|TRBJ2-1
TGTGCCAGCAGCTTAGTACAGCTGGATGAGCAGTTCTTC
CASSLVQLDEQFF
>TRBD1|TRBV7-9|-|TRBJ2-7
TGTGCCAGCAGCTTAGGGTCGACAGGGGGGTACTTC
CASSLGSTGGYF
>TRBD2|TRBV5-4|-|TRBJ2-3
TGTGCCAGCAGCGGAACTAGCGGGGGGGCGTTCGGAGATACGCAGTATTTT
CASSGTSGGAFGDTQYF
>TRBD1|TRBV6-1|-|TRBJ1-5
TGTGCCAGCAGTGGCAGGGGGAGAAGTAATAGCAATCAGCCCCAGCATTTT
CASSGRGRSNSNQPQHF
>-|TRBV7-9|-|TRBJ2-5
TGTGCCAGCAGCTGGGGTGGAGGACAAGAGACCCAGTACTTC
CASSWGGGQETQYF
>TRBD2|TRBV6-2/TRBV6-3|-|TRBJ2-1
TGTGCCAGCAGTTACGAGATAGCGGGAGAGAAAGCCTACAATGAGCAGTTCTTC
CASSYEIAGEKAYNEQFF
>TRBD1|TRBV30|-|TRBJ2-7
TGTGCCTGGAAGGCAGGGGGTTCCTACGAGCAGTACTTC
CAWKAGGSYEQYF
>-|TRBV28|-|TRBJ2-5
TGTGCCAGCAGTCCGCCTAGTTGGCAGACCCAGTACTTC
CASSPPSWQTQYF
>-|TRBV5-1|-|TRBJ1-3
TGCGCCAGCAGCTTTACAGGGTCGCTCTCTGGAAACACCATATATTTT
CASSFTGSLSGNTIYF
>-|TRBV6-4|few|TRBJ2-7
TGTGCCAGCAGTGAGTCGGGGAGCTCCTACGAGCAGTACTTC
CASSESGSSYEQYF
>TRBD1|TRBV7-7|-|TRBJ2-3
TGTGCCAGCAGCTTAGACAGGGGAAGCACAGATACGCAGTATTTT
CASSLDRGSTDTQYF
>-|TRBV3-1/TRBV3-2|few|TRBJ2-7
TGTGCCAGCAGCCAGGCAGGGAGCTACGAGCAGTACTTC
CASSQAGSYEQYF
>-|TRBV19|-|TRBJ1-5
TGTGCCAGTAGTGGGGGACTGGTGGGTTATCAGCCCCAGCATTTT
CASSGGLVGYQPQHF
>-|TRBV19|-|TRBJ2-2
TGTGCCAGCGGACAGTCGAACACCGGGGAGCTGTTTTTT
CASGQSNTGELFF
>-|TRBV21-1|few|TRBJ1-5
TGTGCCAGCAGCAACCCTACACCCCCAGTCGGACAGGCTCTTAGCAATCAGCCCCAGCATTTT
CASSNPTPPVGQALSNQPQHF
>-|TRBV7-8|-|TRBJ2-3
TGTGCCAGCAGCTTGGTAACTAGGGCAGATACGCAGTATTTT
CASSLVTRADTQYF
>-|TRBV5-6|-|TRBJ2-3
TGTGCCAGCAGCTTGGCCGCAGCAGATACGCAGTATTTT
CASSLAAADTQYF
>TRBD1|TRBV5-5|-|TRBJ2-7
TGTGCCAGCAGCTTGGCTGTGACAGGGCCCCTCTACGAGCAGTACTTC
CASSLAVTGPLYEQYF
>TRBD2|TRBV4-1|-|TRBJ2-1
TGCGCCAGCAGCCAAGTCAGGCGGGAGAGGAATGAGCAGTTCTTC
CASSQVRRERNEQFF
>-|TRBV5-5|-|TRBJ1-2
TGTGCCAGCAGCTTGGAGGGCTCAGCCTCCTATGGCTACACCTTC
CASSLEGSASYGYTF
>TRBD1|TRBV6-5|-|TRBJ1-1
TGTGCCAGCAGGACGACAGGGTTGGTCACTGAAGCTTTCTTT
CASRTTGLVTEAFF
>-|TRBV30|-|TRBJ1-1
TGTGCCTGGAGTGTACAGGGGAACACTGAAGCTTTCTTT
CAWSVQGNTEAFF